These 22 T cell receptor beta chains were all obtained from the same sample, sequenced in a study of T cells in Graves' hyperthyroidism and ophthalmopathy. Researchers took RNA transcripts and amplified the TCR beta CDR3 regions from them. HTBI primers were used for first-round RT-PCR of the TCR CDR3. TCRdb itself ran the multiplex PCR reads through MiXCR, one entry per CDR3 protein. Among approximately 380,000 distinct CDR3 sequences listed, roughly 18% were seen once. Sequences were obtained from blood. The receptors shown here come from a man aged 18-30 years with Graves' ophthalmopathy.

This clonotype was seen many times. This sequence joins TRBV12-3 or TRBV12-4 and TRBJ1-1; 9 nucleotides line up with TRBD1. J lost 12 bases, V lost 6 bases, and 11 bases had no gene match. CDR3 length: 13 amino acids. The CDR3 nucleotides read TGTGCCAGCAGCTCTACAGGGGGCACGGTGTCTTTCTTT. Protein sequence: CASSSTGGTVSFF.

This clonotype was detected ten times or more. The rearrangement links TRBV20-1 to TRBJ1-2; 8 nucleotides agree with TRBD1. J lost 2 bases, V lost 4 bases, and 9 bases had no gene match. The germline V gene encodes CDR1 DFQATT and CDR2 SNEGSKA (reference sequence). The CDR3 consists of 15 residues. The CDR3 sequence: CSAIGQGMNNYGYTF. As DNA, the CDR3 is TGCAGTGCTATAGGACAGGGCATGAACAACTATGGCTACACCTTC.

This clonotype was observed a single time. A much bigger clone sits one base away, suggesting this may be a read error. Since no conserved phenylalanine or tryptophan closes the CDR3, a read error is the likely cause. The chain has TRBV20-1 and TRBJ1-1; D gene ambiguous. The germline CDR1 and CDR2 sequences are DFQATT and SNEGSKA (reference sequence). Trimming cost V 1 base and J 4 bases, with 7 bases left between them. The CDR3 runs 12 residues. CDR3 nucleotide sequence: TGCAGTGCTAGAGGGTTGGGCACTGAAGCTTTCCTT. This translates into CSARGLGTEAFL.

This clonotype was picked up many times. The genes are TRBV7-2 and TRBJ1-2; D ambiguous. V was trimmed by 1 base and J by 8 bases, leaving 14 bases between them. CDR3 length equals 14 residues. Germline CDR1 is SGHTA and CDR2 is FQGNSA. CDR3 DNA: TGTGCCAGCAGCTTAGATGAAGGGCTAGGAGGCTACACCTTC. It specifies CASSLDEGLGGYTF.

The CDR3 spells CASSYSNGEAFF. The CDR3, as DNA: TGTGCCAGCAGTTACTCGAACGGGGAAGCTTTCTTT. The chain is built from TRBV6-9 and TRBJ1-1; D not certain. The CDR3 runs to 12 residues. The V end lost 3 bases, the J end lost 8 bases, and 10 bases lay between the germline ends. Germline V gene sequence: CDR1 MNHGY, CDR2 SVAAGI.

This rearrangement joins TRBV4-1 to TRBJ1-5; 7 bases align to TRBD1. V lost 4 bases and J lost 0; bases outside the gene matches: 15. This CDR3 spans 19 amino acids. Germline lookup yields CDR1 MGHRA and CDR2 YSYEKL. The CDR3 protein is CASSPRGPTGTLSNQPQHF. Written as DNA, the CDR3 is TGCGCCAGCAGCCCCCGGGGGCCGACAGGGACCCTTAGCAATCAGCCCCAGCATTTT.

There are many counts of this clonotype. This chain connects TRBV6-1 to TRBJ2-2; the D gene is possibly TRBD1 (6 bases). The CDR3 extends over 15 amino acids. Germline V lookup: CDR1 MNHNS, CDR2 SASEGT. With 5 bases removed from V and 3 bases from J, the gap between germline ends came to 13 bases. The chain's CDR3 is CASSYGDTDTGELFF. The DNA for the CDR3 is TGTGCCAGCAGTTATGGGGACACCGACACCGGGGAGCTGTTTTTT.

In its sample, this clonotype was seen many times. V gene TRBV6-1 combines with J gene TRBJ2-5, with 7 bases aligning to TRBD1. This CDR3 is built from 12 residues. Germline CDR1 reads MNHNS; CDR2 reads SASEGT. V lost 6 bases, J lost 5 bases, and 3 bases stayed unmatched. CDR3 residues: CASRDRVETQYF. As DNA, the CDR3 is TGTGCCAGCAGAGACAGGGTTGAGACCCAGTACTTC.

As for this clonotype: This may be a read error, as it is one base from a much larger clone. The chain links TRBV9 to TRBJ1-1, with D possibly TRBD1 on 5 matching bases. The CDR3 has 16 amino acids. CDR1 is SGDLS and CDR2 is YYNGEE in the germline V gene. V lost 4 bases and J 5 bases, leaving 21 bases between the germline ends. CDR3 sequence: CASSFEVGGGGTEAFF. The CDR3 bases are TGTGCCAGCAGCTTCGAAGTGGGGGGGGGGGGGACTGAAGCTTTCTTT.

V usage is TRBV4-1 and J usage is TRBJ2-3; D gene ambiguous. With 0 bases removed from V and 0 bases from J, the gap between germline ends came to 13 bases. CDR1 MGHRA and CDR2 YSYEKL come from the germline V gene. The CDR3 length is 17 residues. CDR3 nucleotides: TGCGCCAGCAGCCAAGATAGTGAAGGTCTTAGCACAGATACGCAGTATTTT. Encoded protein: CASSQDSEGLSTDTQYF.

V gene TRBV28 combines with J gene TRBJ1-4; maybe TRBD1 (5 bases). Germline V CDR1 and CDR2: MDHEN, SYDVKM. CDR3 length equals 15 residues. V lost 5 bases and J lost 4, with 14 bases in between. CDR3 coding DNA: TGTGCCAGCAGTCGGGGCCTGCTGGTTAATGAAAAACTGTTTTTT. This encodes CASSRGLLVNEKLFF.

This chain connects TRBV6-2 or TRBV6-3 to TRBJ1-5, with a weak D call TRBD1 (5 bases). The germline V gene has CDR1 MNHEY and CDR2 SVGEGT. V dropped 7 bases and J dropped 6 bases, with 22 bases sitting between them. This CDR3 is built from 16 residues. The CDR3 DNA is TGTGCCAGCACTTTAGGGAGAGGGCAGGGCGGTCAGCCCCAGCATTTT. This encodes CASTLGRGQGGQPQHF.

This clonotype was recorded at least ten times. J is TRBJ1-2 and V is TRBV15; D might be TRBD1 (5 bases). V was shortened by 0 bases and J by 2 bases, with 10 bases between the two germline ends. The CDR3 is made up of 15 amino acids. Germline lookup yields CDR1 LNHNV and CDR2 YYDKDF (reference sequence). The CDR3 region is CATSRDRSGNYGYTF. CDR3 in DNA: TGTGCCACCAGCAGAGATCGATCAGGGAACTATGGCTACACCTTC.

V usage is TRBV7-2 and J usage is TRBJ2-7, with TRBD2 identical over 12 bases. J gave up 3 bases and V 6 bases, and 9 bases lay outside the gene matches. This CDR3 contains 16 residues. The germline gives CDR1 SGHTA, CDR2 FQGNSA. The CDR3 DNA follows: TGTGCCAGCAGGTCCGGAGGACTAGCGGGACGCTACGAGCAGTACTTC. Translating gives CASRSGGLAGRYEQYF.

The sample holds a few counts of this clonotype. The chain has TRBV18 and TRBJ1-4, with 7 bases that match TRBD1. Germline-derived CDR1 and CDR2 are KGHSH and LQKENI. J gave up 2 bases and V 4 bases, and 4 bases lay outside the gene matches. The CDR3 has 15 amino acids. The CDR3 loop reads CASSLQTGTNEKLFF. The CDR3 nucleotides read TGTGCCAGCTCACTCCAGACAGGGACTAATGAAAAACTGTTTTTT.

The table lists this clonotype with many counts. J is TRBJ2-2 and V is TRBV11-3, with 10 bases fitting TRBD1. CDR3 length: 16 amino acids. CDR1 and CDR2 from the germline V gene are SGHNT and YENEEA. The V segment lost 5 bases and the J segment 8 bases; nucleotides outside the gene matches: 11. The CDR3 sequence is CASSGTRDRGRGELFF. The CDR3 nucleotides read TGTGCCAGCAGCGGAACCCGGGACAGGGGTAGGGGGGAGCTGTTTTTT.

V and J are TRBV28 and TRBJ2-1; 10 bases fit TRBD2. The CDR3 consists of 14 residues. Germline V lookup: CDR1 MDHEN, CDR2 SYDVKM. Trimming took 4 bases from V and 7 from J; bases not matched to a gene: 4. CDR3 sequence: CASSSLAGENEQFF. CDR3 in DNA: TGTGCCAGCAGTTCCCTAGCGGGAGAGAATGAGCAGTTCTTC.

This clonotype was counted at least ten times. CDR3 DNA: TGCGCCAGCAGCCGGGACAGGGAATACGAGCAGTACTTC. It encodes CASSRDREYEQYF. The V gene is TRBV5-1, the J gene TRBJ2-7, with 9 bases aligning to TRBD1. Losses at the gene ends were 4 bases for V and 4 bases for J; bases not matched to a gene: 3. The germline gives CDR1 SGHRS, CDR2 YFSETQ. The CDR3 sequence is 13 residues long.

Concerning this clonotype: With a much larger clone just one base away, this may be a read error. The chain recombines TRBV7-6 with TRBJ1-1, with no clear D. The V end was cut by 1 base, the J end by 4 bases, with 16 bases between. This CDR3 has 16 residues. Germline CDR1 and CDR2: SGHVS and FNYEAQ. CDR3 in DNA: TGTGCCAGCAGCTTAGATACCACGGGGATTGGCACTGAAGCTTTCTTT. It specifies CASSLDTTGIGTEAFF.

The CDR3 nucleotides are TGTGCCAGCTCACCCATAGGGGCACAGGACACCGGGGAGCTGTTTTTT. It is translated as CASSPIGAQDTGELFF. This chain links TRBV18 with TRBJ2-2; weak D call: TRBD1 (5 bases). There are 16 residues in the CDR3. V was cut by 3 bases and J by 3 bases, with 14 bases left in between. Germline CDR1 reads KGHSH; CDR2 reads LQKENI.

The V and J genes are TRBV6-2 or TRBV6-3 and TRBJ1-1; no clear D gene. The CDR3 is 9 amino acids. The germline V gene encodes CDR1 MNHEY and CDR2 SVGEGT. Trimming took 11 bases from V and 3 from J, leaving 4 bases between them. The CDR3 coding sequence is TGTGCCGTAGACACTGAAGCTTTCTTT. As protein: CAVDTEAFF.

The rearrangement joins TRBV20-1 to TRBJ1-6; no firm D call. Germline V CDR1 and CDR2: DFQATT, SNEGSKA (reference sequence). The CDR3 covers 12 residues. The V end lost 5 bases, the J end lost 9 bases, and 11 bases lay between the germline ends. The CDR3 loop is CSAEERGSPLHF. The CDR3 DNA is TGCAGTGCTGAAGAACGGGGTTCACCCCTCCACTTT.